Listed below are T cell receptor beta chains from one sample, sequenced in a study of CD8 T cells in Susac syndrome. TCRdb called the immunoSEQ multiplex PCR reads again in MiXCR, with one record for every CDR3 protein. The table lists more than 85,000 distinct CDR3 sequences, about 96% of them singletons. The sequenced material came from CD4+ T cells from PBMCs. The origin of the receptors is a human donor in good health. Both conserved end residues are part of each CDR3.

v_call,j_call,cdr3_aa
TRBV5-1,TRBJ2-5,CASSSGGAGEETQYF
TRBV24-1,TRBJ1-1,CATSDPPHTEAFF
TRBV30,TRBJ2-7,CAWRRASEQYF
TRBV19,TRBJ2-2,CASSMRDRMAGELFF
TRBV2,TRBJ2-2,CASRRGLTGELFF
TRBV2,TRBJ2-5,CASGQETQYF
TRBV4-2,TRBJ2-7,CASSQSLAKDYEQYF
TRBV7-9,TRBJ2-3,CASSPTGIEREKYF
TRBV6-6,TRBJ2-2,CASSYSGLELFF
TRBV5-4,TRBJ1-6,CASRTGSPGDSPLHF
TRBV19,TRBJ2-4,CASRGAGTGQNIQYF
TRBV28,TRBJ2-2,CASWDRELFF
TRBV6-5,TRBJ1-1,CASREQGGNTEAFF
TRBV5-1,TRBJ2-6,CASSLELSGANVLTF
TRBV7-3,TRBJ2-5,CASSSAPRGRKETQYF
TRBV19,TRBJ2-1,CASRTSGRGGDEQFF
TRBV7-2,TRBJ2-5,CASSYRGGAEETQYF
TRBV28,TRBJ2-1,CASSIPGTGGYNEQFF
TRBV20-1,TRBJ1-4,CSAGGSSEKLFF
TRBV7-9,TRBJ1-6,CASTPPNGANSPLHF
TRBV5-4,TRBJ2-4,CASSSATEAKNIQYF
TRBV19,TRBJ1-2,CASTTPTQGVHGYTF
TRBV4-3,TRBJ2-4,CASSQGDRGPKNIQYF
TRBV6-5,TRBJ2-5,CASSYELGPETQYF
TRBV27,TRBJ2-3,CASTGTAEDTQYF
TRBV2,TRBJ2-1,CASFPTSGGAHEQFF
TRBV3-1,TRBJ2-7,CASSPQTPGQTTGEQYF
TRBV15,TRBJ1-6,CATSRETTGQSSPLHF
TRBV18,TRBJ1-1,CASSPTGGRANTEAFF
TRBV12-3/TRBV12-4,TRBJ2-5,CASSLVRRVGETQYF
TRBV3-1,TRBJ2-7,CASSPRGGGHSEQYF
TRBV5-1,TRBJ2-1,CASSLVPAEANEQFF
TRBV7-2,TRBJ2-7,CASTLSQGAYEQYF
TRBV5-1,TRBJ2-7,CASSAGWRQGVYEQYF
TRBV6-2/TRBV6-3,TRBJ2-2,CASGIRGVSGELFF
TRBV29-1,TRBJ2-3,CSATRRGGRGDTQYF
TRBV7-2,TRBJ1-5,CASSPTGTGHQPQHF
TRBV9,TRBJ2-6,CASGQGPGANVLTF
TRBV12-3/TRBV12-4,TRBJ2-1,CASSPGQRFYNEQFF
TRBV7-7,TRBJ2-1,CASSLARRGNNEQFF